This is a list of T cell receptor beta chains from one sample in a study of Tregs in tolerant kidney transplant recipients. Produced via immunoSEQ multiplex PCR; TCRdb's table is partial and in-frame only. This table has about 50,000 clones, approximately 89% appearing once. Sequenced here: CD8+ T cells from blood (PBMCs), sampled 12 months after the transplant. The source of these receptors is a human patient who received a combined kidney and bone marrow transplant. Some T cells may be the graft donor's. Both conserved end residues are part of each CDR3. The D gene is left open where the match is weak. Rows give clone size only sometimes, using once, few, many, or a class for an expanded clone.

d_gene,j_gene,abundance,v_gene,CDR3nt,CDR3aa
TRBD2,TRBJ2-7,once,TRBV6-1,TGTGCCAGCAGTGACCGTAGCGGGAGGACCTACGAGCAGTACTTC,CASSDRSGRTYEQYF
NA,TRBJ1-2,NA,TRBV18,TGTGCCAGCTCAACCGACAGTGCCGCCTATGGCTACACCTTC,CASSTDSAAYGYTF
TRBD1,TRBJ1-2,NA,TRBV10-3,TGTGCCATCAGTGAGTTTGGGACAGACTCCTATAGTGGCTACACCTTC,CAISEFGTDSYSGYTF
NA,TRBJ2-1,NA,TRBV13,TGTGCCAGCAGCTCACTAGAGACTGAGCAGTTCTTC,CASSSLETEQFF
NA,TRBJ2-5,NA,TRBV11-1,TGTGCCAGCAGGGCACGGGGAGAACAGACCCAGTACTTC,CASRARGEQTQYF
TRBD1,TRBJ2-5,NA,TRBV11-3,TGTGCCAGCAGCTTAGAAGAGGGGGCCTTCCCGCAAGAGACCCAGTACTTC,CASSLEEGAFPQETQYF
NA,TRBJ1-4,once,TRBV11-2,TGTGCCAGCAGCTTATTTTACGCGACAGTCCCCGGGGAAAAACTGTTTTTT,CASSLFYATVPGEKLFF
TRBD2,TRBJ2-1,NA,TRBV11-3,TGTGCCAGCAGCTTAGATTGGGGTCTAGCGGGACGTTACAATGAGCAGTTCTTC,CASSLDWGLAGRYNEQFF
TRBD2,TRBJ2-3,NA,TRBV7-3,TGTGCCAGCAGCTTAGGAGCGGGGGGCACAGATACGCAGTATTTT,CASSLGAGGTDTQYF
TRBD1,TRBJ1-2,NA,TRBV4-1,TGCGCCAGCAGCCGGGGCCCGGGACAGGGAGGTAGCTACACCTTC,CASSRGPGQGGSYTF
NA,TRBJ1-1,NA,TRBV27,TGTGCCAGCAGTCGTGGAGCTGAAGCTTTCTTT,CASSRGAEAFF
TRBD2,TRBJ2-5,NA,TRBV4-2,TGTGCCAGCAGCCAAGTTGGGGGGGAAGAGACCCAGTACTTC,CASSQVGGEETQYF
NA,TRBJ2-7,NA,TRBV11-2,TGTGCCAGCAGCTCCCGCAGTACCTACGAGCAGTACTTC,CASSSRSTYEQYF
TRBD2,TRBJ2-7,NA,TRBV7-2,TGTGCCAGCAGCCCCCCCTGGCGGGAGCGGTACGAGCAGTACTTC,CASSPPWRERYEQYF
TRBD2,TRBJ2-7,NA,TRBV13,TGTGCCAGCAGCTCGGGACTAGCGGGAGGGGACTACGAGCAGTACTTC,CASSSGLAGGDYEQYF
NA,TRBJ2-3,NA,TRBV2,TGTGCCAGCAGCGCCCTAGCCCCCACAGATACGCAGTATTTT,CASSALAPTDTQYF
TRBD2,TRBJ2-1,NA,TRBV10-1,TGCGCCAGCATTCTAACTAGCGGGGGGATATACCTTAGGGGTGAGCAGTTCTTC,CASILTSGGIYLRGEQFF
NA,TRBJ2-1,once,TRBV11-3,TGTGCCAGCAGCTTAAGGGGGGACAGCTCCTACAATGAGCAGTTCTTC,CASSLRGDSSYNEQFF
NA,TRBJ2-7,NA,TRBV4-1,TGCGCCAGCAGCCAAGATCTAGGACTTGGCTACGAGCAGTACTTC,CASSQDLGLGYEQYF
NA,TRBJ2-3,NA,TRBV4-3,TGCGCCAGCAGCCAAGTCTACCTAGCGATAGATACGCAGTATTTT,CASSQVYLAIDTQYF
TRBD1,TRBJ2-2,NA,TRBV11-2,TGTGCCAGCAGCTTAGTCACAGGGGGTATTGGGGAGCTGTTTTTT,CASSLVTGGIGELFF
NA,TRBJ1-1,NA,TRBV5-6,TGTGCCAGCAGCTTAGCTTACGCTGAAGCTTTCTTT,CASSLAYAEAFF
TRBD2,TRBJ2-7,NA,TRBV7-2,TGTGCCAGCAGCTTCCAGATTCTAGCGGGGGGATCCTACGAGCAGTACTTC,CASSFQILAGGSYEQYF
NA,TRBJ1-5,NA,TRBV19,TGTGCCAGTAGTTTCCAGGGGTACCTCAATCAGCCCCAGCATTTT,CASSFQGYLNQPQHF
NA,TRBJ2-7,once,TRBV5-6,TGTGCCAGCAGCCCCCTCAGACTATTAACCTACGAGCAGTACTTC,CASSPLRLLTYEQYF
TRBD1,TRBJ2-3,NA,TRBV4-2,TGTGCCAGTTTAATAGTACAGGGGGCTGTGGGAGATACGCAGTATTTT,CASLIVQGAVGDTQYF
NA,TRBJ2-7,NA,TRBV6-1,TGTGCCAGCCCGCCGGCCAGCGACTACGAGCAGTACTTC,CASPPASDYEQYF
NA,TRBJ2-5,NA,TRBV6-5,TGTGCCAGCAGTTACAAGGGGAGGCGTCAAGAGACCCAGTACTTC,CASSYKGRRQETQYF
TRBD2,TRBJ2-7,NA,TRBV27,TGTGCCAGCTCACTAGGGCTAGCGGGAGTCTACGAGCAGTACTTC,CASSLGLAGVYEQYF
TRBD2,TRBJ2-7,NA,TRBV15,TGTGCCACCAGCAGAGATCAGCTAGCGGGGACATCCTACGAGCAGTACTTC,CATSRDQLAGTSYEQYF
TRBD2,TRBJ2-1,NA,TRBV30,TGTGCCTGGAGGGACACTATAGCGGGGGAGCAGTTCTTC,CAWRDTIAGEQFF
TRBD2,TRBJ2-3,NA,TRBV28,TGTGCCAGCGAACGGGGGGGCCCAGATACGCAGTATTTT,CASERGGPDTQYF
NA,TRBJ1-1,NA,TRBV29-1,TGCAGCGTTGAGGGGGGTATGAACACTGAAGCTTTCTTT,CSVEGGMNTEAFF
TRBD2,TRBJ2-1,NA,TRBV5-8,TGTGCCAGCAGCTGGGGACTAGCGTTCGATTACAATGAGCAGTTCTTC,CASSWGLAFDYNEQFF
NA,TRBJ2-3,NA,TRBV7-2,TGTGCCAGCAGACTAAGCACAGATACGCAGTATTTT,CASRLSTDTQYF
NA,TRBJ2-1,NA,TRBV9,TGTGCCAGCAGCGTAGGAGGGTATCTGTTCTTC,CASSVGGYLFF
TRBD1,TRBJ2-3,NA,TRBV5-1,TGCGCCAGCAGCTCGTCCGTGACAGGGATTATAGATACGCAGTATTTT,CASSSSVTGIIDTQYF
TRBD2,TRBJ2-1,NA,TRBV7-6,TGTGCCAGCAGCTCAGTCATAGCGACGGCGGGGGGGCATGAGCAGTTCTTC,CASSSVIATAGGHEQFF
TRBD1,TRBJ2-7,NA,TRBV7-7,TGTGCCAGCAGCCCCGGACAGGGCTACGAGCAGTACTTC,CASSPGQGYEQYF
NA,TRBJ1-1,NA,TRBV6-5,TGTGCCAGCAGTTACTCGGGGGAGGGAACTGAAGCTTTCTTT,CASSYSGEGTEAFF
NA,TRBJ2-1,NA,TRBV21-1,TGTGCCAGCAGCTCCGGGACTAGCGGATTCTCCTACAATGAGCAGTTCTTC,CASSSGTSGFSYNEQFF
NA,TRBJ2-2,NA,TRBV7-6,TGTGCCAGCAGCTTAGTATCGGACAACTCCGGGGAGCTGTTTTTT,CASSLVSDNSGELFF
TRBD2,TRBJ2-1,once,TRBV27,TGTGCCAGCACCTCCGCTAGCGGGGGGGGCTATGAGCAGTTCTTC,CASTSASGGGYEQFF
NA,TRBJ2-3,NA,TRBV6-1,TGTGCCAGCAGTGAACTTCCATCAGGGCGCACAGATACGCAGTATTTT,CASSELPSGRTDTQYF
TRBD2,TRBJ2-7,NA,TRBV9,TGTGCCAGCAGCGTAGCTAGCGGGGGTGTCTACGAGCAGTACTTC,CASSVASGGVYEQYF
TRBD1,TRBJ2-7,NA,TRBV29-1,TGCAGCGGCGGGACAGGGGAGGGCTACGAGCAGTACTTC,CSGGTGEGYEQYF